This section outlines one T cell receptor beta chain sequence together with its context. Antigen: not known. This record belongs to a study of CD8 T cells in Susac syndrome. Points from the study as a whole: The TCR sequencing and HLA analysis in the study involved a relatively small number of individuals, as the study acknowledged.

Trimming took off 6 bases at V and 4 bases at J, with 15 bases between the two ends. The CDR3 runs 14 residues. Germline V gene sequence: CDR1 MNHNS, CDR2 SASEGT. When the RNA was reverse transcribed, random hexamers were used with an input of roughly 0.45 to 1 ug. It was immunoSEQ multiplex PCR that amplified TCR beta CDR3 across 54 Vbeta and 13 Jbeta. One entry per CDR3 protein results from TCRdb running MiXCR on the immunoSEQ multiplex PCR reads. The table shows a few hundred thousand distinct CDR3 sequences, with 85% to 95% occurring only once. TCR beta sequences were obtained from blood CD8+ and CD4+ T cells. Included as multiple sclerosis controls were treatment-naive patients who had stable or active relapsing-remitting disease.

The clonotype originates from a human donor with multiple sclerosis. The chain couples TRBV6-1 to TRBJ1-1, with D possibly TRBD1 on 5 matching bases. The sequenced sample consisted of CD4+ T cells from PBMCs. The CDR3 is CASSLSGGSTEAFF. In nucleotides, the CDR3 is TGTGCCAGCAGCTTATCCGGGGGGAGCACTGAAGCTTTCTTT.